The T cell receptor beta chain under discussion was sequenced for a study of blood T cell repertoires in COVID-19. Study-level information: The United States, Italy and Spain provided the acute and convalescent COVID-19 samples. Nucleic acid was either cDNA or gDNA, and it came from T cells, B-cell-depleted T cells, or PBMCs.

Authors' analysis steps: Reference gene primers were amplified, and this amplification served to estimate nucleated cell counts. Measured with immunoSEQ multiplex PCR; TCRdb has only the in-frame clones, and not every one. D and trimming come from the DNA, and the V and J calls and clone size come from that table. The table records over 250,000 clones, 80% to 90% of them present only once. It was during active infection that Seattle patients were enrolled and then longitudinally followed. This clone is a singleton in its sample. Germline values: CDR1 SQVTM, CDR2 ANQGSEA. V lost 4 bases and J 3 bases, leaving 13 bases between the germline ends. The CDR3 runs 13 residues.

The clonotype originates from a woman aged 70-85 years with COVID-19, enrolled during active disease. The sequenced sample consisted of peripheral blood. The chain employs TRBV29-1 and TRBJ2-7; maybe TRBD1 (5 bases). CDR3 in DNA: TGCAGCGTTGTGGGCAGGGCGGTCTACGAGCAGTACTTC. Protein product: CSVVGRAVYEQYF.